This T cell receptor beta chain is drawn from a study of blood T cell dynamics during melanoma immunotherapy (TCRdb year 2020). Regarding the study in general: Patients with metastatic melanoma were treated with first-line pembrolizumab or nivolumab plus ipilimumab as standard of care in the United Kingdom. The training cohort was made up of consecutive patients, while a further independent group of patients from the same centre was pooled to form an external validation set. Peripheral T cell receptor repertoires of metastatic melanoma patients were profiled before and after one cycle of checkpoint inhibitor therapy to find early correlates of response. Study-wide conclusions, independent of this receptor: The relatively small sample size was acknowledged as potentially limiting generalization of the results. A bifurcated reorganization of the PBMC repertoire at W3, with increased clonality or increased diversity, was observed in patients who later achieved disease control, unlike in progressors. The study could not determine whether the T cell clones driving repertoire changes were melanoma-specific or reflected general immune activation.

Turning to this clone: There is no known antigen for this receptor. Nothing much larger sits one base from this clone, and base qualities are not available.

Every bulk PBMC sample was loaded with the same fixed amount of 350 ng of DNA. TCR beta CDR3 sequences were amplified from genomic DNA using the immunoSEQ TCRb Assay kit according to manufacturer instructions. The KAPA Library Quantification Kit for Illumina platforms was used to quantify pooled libraries by qPCR. Sequencing of the pooled libraries was done on an Illumina NextSeq 500, with clustering at roughly 0.55-1.1 pM. The study's processing was this. TCR data were analyzed with immunoSEQ ANALYZER and the R LymphoSeq package. A rearrangement efficiency score was calculated as productive divided by the sum of productive and non-productive CDR3 sequences. Clonality was measured with the Gini coefficient and diversity with the Renyi index at alpha=1, and both measures were compared pairwise between timepoints within each patient. Clonal relatedness, based on an edit distance of 3, and repertoire similarity, based on the Bhattacharyya coefficient, were both computed in LymphoSeq. Linear discriminant analysis on week-3 changes in clonality and diversity was built with the R MASS and caret packages to classify response. TCRdb retrieved this table from immuneACCESS and kept in-frame rearrangements only. Not all clones are present; in checked studies, unresolved V genes account for under half, and no reason is known for the remainder. That table gives V, J and clone size, and the DNA gave D and trimming. This sample has around 8,000 clones in its table, and approximately 85% of those were observed once. Jointly, the top ten make up less than 4.5% of the sample.

The label giving this sample's time point can be read as: week 3, after first cycle of checkpoint inhibitor. Blood samples were collected before treatment (T0) and at week 3 (W3), after the first cycle of checkpoint blockade. Except for a couple of patients with rapid clinical progression, response was assessed 12 weeks after the first infusion by RECIST 1.1; disease control meant complete response, partial response or stable disease. Patients with prior systemic cancer treatment, concomitant immunosuppressant therapy or synchronous other active malignancies were excluded. Bulk PBMC and plasma cell-free DNA were both sequenced for TCR beta so that circulating cells and T cell turnover could be tracked. PBMC were isolated from blood with Lymphoprep and SepMate tubes, followed by red cell lysis. QIAamp DNA Blood Mini kits were used to extract DNA from PBMC and from sorted T cell subsets. Germline trimming amounts to 1 base on V and 5 bases on J, with 5 as the count of junction bases outside the gene matches. The CDR3 goes from the cysteine to the phenylalanine over 15 residues. The only DNA kept is the CDR3, 45 bases in frame from the first base. From a lookup of the germline V gene, CDR1 and CDR2 are SGHVS and FNYEAQ.

This chain is built from TRBV7-6 and TRBJ2-1; 7 nucleotides in the junction match TRBD1. Sequences were derived from blood, sampled from a patient treated with checkpoint blockade. This TCR derives from a human donor with melanoma. At the DNA level, the sequence is TGTGCCAGCAGCTTAGACGAGGGGGCCCACAATGAGCAGTTCTTC. Its protein is CASSLDEGAHNEQFF. Outside the CDR3, residues come from the reference TRBV7-6 and TRBJ2-1 proteins, so the full variable domain is: GAGVSQSPRYKVTKRGQDVALRCDPISGHVSLYWYRQALGQGPEFLTYFNYEAQQDKSGLPNDRFSAERPEGSISTLTIQRTEQRDSAMYRCASSLDEGAHNEQFFGPGTRLTVL.